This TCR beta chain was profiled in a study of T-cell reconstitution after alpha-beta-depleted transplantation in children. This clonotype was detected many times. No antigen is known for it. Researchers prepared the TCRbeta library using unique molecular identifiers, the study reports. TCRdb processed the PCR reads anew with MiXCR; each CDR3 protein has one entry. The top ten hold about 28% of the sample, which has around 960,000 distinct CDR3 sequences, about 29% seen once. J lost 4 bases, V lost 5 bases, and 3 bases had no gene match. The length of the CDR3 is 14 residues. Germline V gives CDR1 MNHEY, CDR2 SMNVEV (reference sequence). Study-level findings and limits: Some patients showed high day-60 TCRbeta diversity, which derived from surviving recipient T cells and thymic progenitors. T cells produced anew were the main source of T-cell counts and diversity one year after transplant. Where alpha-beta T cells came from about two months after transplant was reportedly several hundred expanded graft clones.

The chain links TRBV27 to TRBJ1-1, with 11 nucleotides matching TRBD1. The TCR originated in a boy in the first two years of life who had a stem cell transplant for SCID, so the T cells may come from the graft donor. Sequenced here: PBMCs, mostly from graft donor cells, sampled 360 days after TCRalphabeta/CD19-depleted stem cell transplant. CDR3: CASSPGTGGTEAFF. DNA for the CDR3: TGTGCCAGCAGTCCTGGGACAGGGGGCACTGAAGCTTTCTTT.